These T cell receptor beta chains were read from a single sample in a study of T cell changes during pregnancy in multiple sclerosis. Libraries were prepared by immunoSEQ multiplex PCR; TCRdb keeps only in-frame clonotypes and omits some of them. Of 100,000 or so clones listed, about 94% are singletons. The sample was peripheral blood, taken in the third trimester of pregnancy. The receptors come from a female donor with multiple sclerosis, enrolled in a pregnancy study. Both conserved end residues are part of each CDR3. D genes are given only for firm matches. Clone size is stated in some rows and not others, as once, few, many or a class when expanded.

CDR3nt: TGTGCCAGTAGTATAGAATCCGCGGGGAGCACAGATACGCAGTATTTT; CDR3aa: CASSIESAGSTDTQYF; v_gene: TRBV19; d_gene: NA; j_gene: TRBJ2-3; abundance: NA
CDR3nt: TGTGCCAGCAGTTCGTGGACAGGAACGAACACCGGGGAGCTGTTTTTT; CDR3aa: CASSSWTGTNTGELFF; v_gene: TRBV6-5; d_gene: TRBD1; j_gene: TRBJ2-2; abundance: NA
CDR3nt: TGTGCCAGCATTAGACAGGGCCTGGGAGATACGCAGTATTTT; CDR3aa: CASIRQGLGDTQYF; v_gene: TRBV6-1; d_gene: TRBD1; j_gene: TRBJ2-3; abundance: once
CDR3nt: TGTGCCAGCAGCTTAGATACCGGGTTCGAGCAGTACTTC; CDR3aa: CASSLDTGFEQYF; v_gene: TRBV11-3; d_gene: NA; j_gene: TRBJ2-7; abundance: NA
CDR3nt: TGTGCCATCGCAACCGGGACAGCGGACATGGGCTACACCTTC; CDR3aa: CAIATGTADMGYTF; v_gene: TRBV10-3; d_gene: TRBD1; j_gene: TRBJ1-2; abundance: few
CDR3nt: TGCGCCAGCAGCCGGCTGGAGGGTGAAGCTTTCTTT; CDR3aa: CASSRLEGEAFF; v_gene: TRBV5-1; d_gene: NA; j_gene: TRBJ1-1; abundance: NA
CDR3nt: TGTGCCAGCAGCCCCGGGACAGGGAGCGGGTGGGAAGCTTTCTTT; CDR3aa: CASSPGTGSGWEAFF; v_gene: TRBV7-8; d_gene: TRBD1; j_gene: TRBJ1-1; abundance: NA
CDR3nt: TGCGCCAGCAGCGAGCCTAGCGGGAGGGTCAATGAGCAGTTCTTC; CDR3aa: CASSEPSGRVNEQFF; v_gene: TRBV5-1; d_gene: TRBD2; j_gene: TRBJ2-1; abundance: NA
CDR3nt: TGTGCCATCAGCAAGACAGGGTTAAGTTACGAGCAGTACTTC; CDR3aa: CAISKTGLSYEQYF; v_gene: TRBV10-3; d_gene: TRBD1; j_gene: TRBJ2-7; abundance: NA
CDR3nt: TGTGCCAGCTCACTGGCGGAGGGGGAGACCCAGTACTTC; CDR3aa: CASSLAEGETQYF; v_gene: TRBV18; d_gene: NA; j_gene: TRBJ2-5; abundance: NA
CDR3nt: TGCGCCAGCAGCCTGACAGGGGGCTCTGAAACCTACGAGCAGTACTTC; CDR3aa: CASSLTGGSETYEQYF; v_gene: TRBV4-1; d_gene: TRBD1; j_gene: TRBJ2-7; abundance: NA
CDR3nt: TGCAGCGTAGCCCGGGACTATTACAATGAGCAGTTCTTC; CDR3aa: CSVARDYYNEQFF; v_gene: TRBV29-1; d_gene: TRBD2; j_gene: TRBJ2-1; abundance: NA
CDR3nt: TGTGCCAGCAGTGAAGACCAGGGTGAGGCTCAGCCCCAGCATTTT; CDR3aa: CASSEDQGEAQPQHF; v_gene: TRBV6-1; d_gene: NA; j_gene: TRBJ1-5; abundance: NA
CDR3nt: TGTGCCAGCAGCCAAGATATCGGTGTCTCCGTCACAGATACGCAGTATTTT; CDR3aa: CASSQDIGVSVTDTQYF; v_gene: TRBV14; d_gene: NA; j_gene: TRBJ2-3; abundance: once
CDR3nt: TGTGCCAGCTCACAAAGCCGACAGGGCGGTTTGGTCGTCGATGAAAAACTGTTTTTT; CDR3aa: CASSQSRQGGLVVDEKLFF; v_gene: TRBV18; d_gene: TRBD1; j_gene: TRBJ1-4; abundance: NA
CDR3nt: TGTGCCAGCAGTTTGAGCGTACAGGGGTTGGGAGAGACCCAGTACTTC; CDR3aa: CASSLSVQGLGETQYF; v_gene: TRBV6-5; d_gene: TRBD1; j_gene: TRBJ2-5; abundance: once
CDR3nt: TGTGCCAGCAGCGTAGGGTCGGGGTTTGGGAAAGGCCTAGAGCAGTTCTTC; CDR3aa: CASSVGSGFGKGLEQFF; v_gene: TRBV9; d_gene: NA; j_gene: TRBJ2-1; abundance: NA
CDR3nt: TGTGCCAGCAGTTCGGAGCTTGGAGGTAGGAATGAGCAGTTCTTC; CDR3aa: CASSSELGGRNEQFF; v_gene: TRBV28; d_gene: NA; j_gene: TRBJ2-1; abundance: NA
CDR3nt: TGTGCCAGCAGTGCCGGGACAGGGGGGGCGACCCAGTACTTC; CDR3aa: CASSAGTGGATQYF; v_gene: TRBV11-2; d_gene: TRBD1; j_gene: TRBJ2-5; abundance: NA